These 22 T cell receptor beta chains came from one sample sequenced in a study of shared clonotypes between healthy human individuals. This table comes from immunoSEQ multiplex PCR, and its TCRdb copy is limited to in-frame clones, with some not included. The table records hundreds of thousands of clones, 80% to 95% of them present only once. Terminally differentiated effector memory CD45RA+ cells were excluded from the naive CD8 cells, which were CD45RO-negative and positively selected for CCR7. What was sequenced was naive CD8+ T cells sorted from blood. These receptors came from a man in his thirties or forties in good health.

CDR3 nucleotide sequence: TGTGCCAGCAGTCTCGGACCCGATGGGGCACGAGAGACCCAGTACTTC. Its translation: CASSLGPDGARETQYF. This sequence joins TRBV27 and TRBJ2-5; D may be TRBD1 (5 bases). Between the trimmed V and J ends, which lost 5 bases and 4 bases, there was a span of 20 bases. Germline V gene data show CDR1 as MNHEY and CDR2 as SMNVEV (reference sequence). The CDR3 spans 16 residues.

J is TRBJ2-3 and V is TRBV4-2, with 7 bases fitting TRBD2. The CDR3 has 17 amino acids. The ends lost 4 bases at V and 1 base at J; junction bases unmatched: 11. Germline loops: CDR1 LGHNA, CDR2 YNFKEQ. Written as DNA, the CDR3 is TGTGCCAGCAGCCCCTTCCTCGGGGCGGGGGGCACAGATACGCAGTATTTT. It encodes CASSPFLGAGGTDTQYF.

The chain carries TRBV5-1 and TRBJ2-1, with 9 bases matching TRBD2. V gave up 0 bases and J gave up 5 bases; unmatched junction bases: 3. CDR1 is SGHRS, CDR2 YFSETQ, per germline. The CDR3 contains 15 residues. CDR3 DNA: TGCGCCAGCAGCTTGGACGCGGGAGGGAACAATGAGCAGTTCTTC. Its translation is CASSLDAGGNNEQFF. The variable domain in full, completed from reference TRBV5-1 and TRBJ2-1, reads KAGVTQTPRYLIKTRGQQVTLSCSPISGHRSVSWYQQTPGQGLQFLFEYFSETQRNKGNFPGRFSGRQFSNSRSEMNVSTLELGDSALYLCASSLDAGGNNEQFFGPGTRLTVL.

The CDR3 bases are TGTGCCAGCAGCGCCGCGGGACAGGGCAGCGATGAGCAGTTCTTC. Translation gives CASSAAGQGSDEQFF. V is TRBV7-9 and J is TRBJ2-1; the match to TRBD1 covers 9 bases. Per germline, CDR1 SEHNR and CDR2 FQNEAQ (reference sequence). The V gene end was trimmed by 5 bases and the J gene end by 8 bases; junction bases not matched to a gene: 10. The CDR3 consists of 15 residues.

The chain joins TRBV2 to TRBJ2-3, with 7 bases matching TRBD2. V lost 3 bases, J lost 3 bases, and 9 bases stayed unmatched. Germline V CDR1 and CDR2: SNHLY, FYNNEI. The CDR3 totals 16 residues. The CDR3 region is CASSDGRESSTDTQYF. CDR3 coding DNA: TGTGCCAGCAGTGATGGGCGGGAGAGCTCAACAGATACGCAGTATTTT.

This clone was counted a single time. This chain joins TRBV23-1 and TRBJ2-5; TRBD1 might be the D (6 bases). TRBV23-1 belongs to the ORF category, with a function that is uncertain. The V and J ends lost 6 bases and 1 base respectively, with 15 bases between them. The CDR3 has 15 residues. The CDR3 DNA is TGCGCCAGCAGAATAAGGACAGTAGCCCAAGAGACCCAGTACTTC. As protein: CASRIRTVAQETQYF.

CDR3 loop: CASSVSQSGSPTEQYF. The DNA for the CDR3 is TGTGCCAGCAGCGTATCGCAGTCGGGCTCGCCTACCGAGCAGTACTTC. This chain connects TRBV9 to TRBJ2-7; no definite D call. In germline, CDR1 is SGDLS, CDR2 YYNGEE. The CDR3 runs 16 residues. V was trimmed by 1 base and J by 6 bases, leaving 20 bases between them.

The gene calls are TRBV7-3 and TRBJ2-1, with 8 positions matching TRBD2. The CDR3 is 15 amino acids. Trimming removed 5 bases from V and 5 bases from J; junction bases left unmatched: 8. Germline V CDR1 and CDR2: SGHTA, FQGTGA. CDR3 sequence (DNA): TGTGCCAGCAGCCCTTCGGGACTAGAGGACAATGAGCAGTTCTTC. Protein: CASSPSGLEDNEQFF.

CDR3 sequence: CASSVRLVRGRGHEQYF. In DNA form, the CDR3 reads TGTGCCAGCAGCGTAAGGTTGGTACGGGGGAGAGGGCACGAGCAGTACTTC. The V gene is TRBV9, the J gene TRBJ2-7, with D perhaps matching TRBD2 (6 bases). V gave up 1 base and J gave up 5 bases, with 22 bases separating them. Germline loops: CDR1 SGDLS, CDR2 YYNGEE. The length of the CDR3 is 17 residues.

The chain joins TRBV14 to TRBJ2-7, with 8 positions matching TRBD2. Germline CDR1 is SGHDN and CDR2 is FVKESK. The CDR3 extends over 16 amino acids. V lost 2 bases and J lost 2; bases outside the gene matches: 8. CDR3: CASSQSRGLGAYEQYF. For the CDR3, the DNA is TGTGCCAGCAGCCAATCGCGGGGACTAGGGGCCTACGAGCAGTACTTC.

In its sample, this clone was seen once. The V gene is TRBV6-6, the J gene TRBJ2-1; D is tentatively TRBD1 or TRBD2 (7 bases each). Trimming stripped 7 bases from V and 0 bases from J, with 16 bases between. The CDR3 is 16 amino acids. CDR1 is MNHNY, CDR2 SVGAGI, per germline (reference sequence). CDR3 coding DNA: TGTGCCAGCACCCAGGGGGGGTTAAGCTCCTACAATGAGCAGTTCTTC. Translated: CASTQGGLSSYNEQFF.

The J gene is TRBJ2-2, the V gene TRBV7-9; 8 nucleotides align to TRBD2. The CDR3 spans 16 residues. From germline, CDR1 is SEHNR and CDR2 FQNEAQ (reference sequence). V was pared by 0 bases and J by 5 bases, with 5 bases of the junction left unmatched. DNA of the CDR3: TGTGCCAGCAGCTTAGCCTCGAGCGGGAGTACCGGGGAGCTGTTTTTT. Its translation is CASSLASSGSTGELFF.

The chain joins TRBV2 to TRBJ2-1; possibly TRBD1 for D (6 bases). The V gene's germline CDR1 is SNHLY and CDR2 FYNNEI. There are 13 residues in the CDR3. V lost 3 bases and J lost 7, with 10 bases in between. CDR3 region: CASSDPGANEQFF. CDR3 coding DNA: TGTGCCAGCAGTGACCCAGGGGCTAATGAGCAGTTCTTC.

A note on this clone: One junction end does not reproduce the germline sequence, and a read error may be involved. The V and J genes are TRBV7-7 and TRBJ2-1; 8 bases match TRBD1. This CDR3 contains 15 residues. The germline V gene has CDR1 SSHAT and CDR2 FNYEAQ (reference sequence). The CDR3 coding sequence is TGTGCTAGCAGCCAGGACAGGGCGACCTACAATGAGCAGTTCTTC. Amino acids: CASSQDRATYNEQFF.

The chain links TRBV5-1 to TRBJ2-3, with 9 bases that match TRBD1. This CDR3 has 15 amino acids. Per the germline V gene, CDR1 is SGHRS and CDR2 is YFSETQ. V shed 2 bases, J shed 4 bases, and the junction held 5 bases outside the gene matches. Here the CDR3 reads CASSLQGAVADTQYF. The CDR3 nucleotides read TGCGCCAGCAGCTTACAGGGGGCAGTTGCAGATACGCAGTATTTT.

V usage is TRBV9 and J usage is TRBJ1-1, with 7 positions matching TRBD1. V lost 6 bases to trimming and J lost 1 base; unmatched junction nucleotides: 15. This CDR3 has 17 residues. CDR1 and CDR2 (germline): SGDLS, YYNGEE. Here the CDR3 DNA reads TGTGCCAGCACCCGAGGGGGCGCCGCTCCAGGGAACACTGAAGCTTTCTTT. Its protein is CASTRGGAAPGNTEAFF.

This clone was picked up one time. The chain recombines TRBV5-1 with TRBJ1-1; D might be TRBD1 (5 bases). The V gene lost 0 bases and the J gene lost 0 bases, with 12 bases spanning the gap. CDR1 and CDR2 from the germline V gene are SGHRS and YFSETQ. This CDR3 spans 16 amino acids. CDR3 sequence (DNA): TGCGCCAGCAGCTTGGTGGCGGGACCGATGAACACTGAAGCTTTCTTT. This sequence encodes CASSLVAGPMNTEAFF.

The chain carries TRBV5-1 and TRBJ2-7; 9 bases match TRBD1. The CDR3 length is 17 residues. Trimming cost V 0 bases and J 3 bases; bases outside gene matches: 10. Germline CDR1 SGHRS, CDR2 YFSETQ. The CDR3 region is CASSLGPGTGSFYEQYF. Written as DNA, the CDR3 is TGCGCCAGCAGCTTGGGACCCGGGACAGGGTCCTTCTACGAGCAGTACTTC.

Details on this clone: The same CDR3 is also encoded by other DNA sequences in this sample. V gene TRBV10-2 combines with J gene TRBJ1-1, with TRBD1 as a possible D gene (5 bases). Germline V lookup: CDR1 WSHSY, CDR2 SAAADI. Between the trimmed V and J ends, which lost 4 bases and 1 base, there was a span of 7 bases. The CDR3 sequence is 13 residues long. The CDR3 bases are TGCGCCAGCAGTGTTGGGGGGAACACTGAAGCTTTCTTT. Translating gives CASSVGGNTEAFF.

The CDR3 region has the DNA TGTGCCAGCAGCTTAGGACACACCCCTACAACCTACGAGCAGTACTTC. Translating it yields CASSLGHTPTTYEQYF. The chain is built from TRBV7-2 and TRBJ2-7; D uncertain. The CDR3 loop spans 16 amino acids. V was cut by 1 base and J by 2 bases, with 15 bases left in between. Germline-derived CDR1 and CDR2 are SGHTA and FQGNSA.

CDR3 sequence reads: CASSLAIAGGYNEQFF. The CDR3 DNA follows: TGTGCCAGCAGCTTGGCTATAGCGGGAGGGTACAATGAGCAGTTCTTC. The chain joins TRBV5-6 to TRBJ2-1, with TRBD2 identical over 11 bases. Germline V gene data show CDR1 as SGHDT and CDR2 as YYEEEE. V lost 0 bases to trimming and J lost 4 bases; unmatched junction nucleotides: 3. The CDR3 has 16 amino acids.

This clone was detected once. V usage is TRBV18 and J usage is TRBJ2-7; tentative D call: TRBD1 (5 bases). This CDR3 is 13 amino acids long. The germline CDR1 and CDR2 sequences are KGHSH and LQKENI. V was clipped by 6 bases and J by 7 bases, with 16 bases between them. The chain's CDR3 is CASSLSGPGEQYF. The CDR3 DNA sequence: TGTGCCAGCTCGCTCAGTGGTCCAGGGGAGCAGTACTTC.